This T cell receptor (beta chain) was identified in a study of OX40 agonist ivuxolimab in advanced cancers. For the study at large: It was permissible to have had prior anti-PD-1, anti-PD-L1 or anti-CTLA-4 therapy, and around 40% had some.

Findings of the study overall: Clonal expansion from baseline to week 6 occurred in both CD4+ and CD8+ T cells.

TCRdb keeps only in-frame clones here, not all; method: immunoSEQ multiplex PCR. This sample has about 79,000 clones, with approximately 94% found just once. V was pared by 0 bases and J by 0 bases, with 10 bases between. The CDR3 spans 15 residues. The germline CDR1 and CDR2 sequences are SGDLS and YYNGEE. Regarding this clone: Antigen: not known.

The rearrangement joins TRBV9 to TRBJ2-7, with D unclear. The receptor comes from an adult with an advanced solid tumor such as melanoma, head and neck, liver or kidney cancer. The sequencing here drew on CD4+ or CD8+ T cells sorted from blood, taken in a trial of the OX40 agonist ivuxolimab. The CDR3 DNA reads TGTGCCAGCAGCGTAGGTGCAGGATACTCCTACGAGCAGTACTTC. It encodes CASSVGAGYSYEQYF. Together with reference TRBV9 and TRBJ2-7, the CDR3 gives the full variable domain: DSGVTQTPKHLITATGQRVTLRCSPRSGDLSVYWYQQSLDQGLQFLIQYYNGEERAKGNILERFSAQQFPDLHSELNLSSLELGDSALYFCASSVGAGYSYEQYFGPGTRLTVT.